Below are 24 T cell receptor beta chains sequenced from a single sample in a study of control samples from healthy donors and cancer patients. The table came from immunoSEQ multiplex PCR; TCRdb's copy has only in-frame clones and leaves some out. The sample lists 150,000 to 200,000 clones, approximately 94% occurring once. Sequenced material: blood. The receptors here all came from a middle-aged woman in good health.

J is TRBJ1-1 and V is TRBV30; D not resolved. The germline V gene encodes CDR1 GTSNPN and CDR2 SVGIG (reference sequence). The CDR3 extends over 14 amino acids. With 1 base removed from V and 2 bases from J, the gap between germline ends came to 11 bases. The chain's CDR3 is CAWSARVVNTEAFF. The CDR3 nucleotides read TGTGCCTGGAGTGCGAGGGTTGTTAACACTGAAGCTTTCTTT.

CDR3: CASKGGSSSYEQYF. CDR3 DNA sequence: TGTGCCAGCAAGGGGGGGTCGAGCTCCTACGAGCAGTACTTC. The J gene is TRBJ2-7, the V gene TRBV2, with D possibly being TRBD2 (7 bases). V dropped 7 bases and J dropped 0 bases, with 13 bases sitting between them. Germline V CDR1 and CDR2: SNHLY, FYNNEI. The CDR3 is 14 residues long.

The chain is built from TRBV9 and TRBJ1-2, with unresolved D. From germline, CDR1 is SGDLS and CDR2 YYNGEE. The CDR3 is made up of 15 amino acids. V gave up 3 bases and J gave up 2 bases, with 14 bases separating them. The CDR3 spells CASSASNPRNYGYTF. CDR3 bases: TGTGCCAGCAGCGCGTCTAATCCACGGAACTATGGCTACACCTTC.

The chain couples TRBV27 to TRBJ1-1; the D is unclear. Germline lookup yields CDR1 MNHEY and CDR2 SMNVEV (reference sequence). Deletions cut 3 bases from V and 4 bases from J, with 9 bases between. The length of the CDR3 is 13 residues. DNA of the CDR3: TGTGCCAGCAGTTTCGGGAGGTTCACTGAAGCTTTCTTT. It encodes CASSFGRFTEAFF.

The chain is built from TRBV9 and TRBJ1-3; D is uncertain. Between the trimmed V and J ends, which lost 2 bases and 4 bases, there was a span of 10 bases. CDR1 is SGDLS, CDR2 YYNGEE, per germline. This CDR3 region has 14 residues. CDR3 loop: CASSVQLGGNTIYF. CDR3 sequence (DNA): TGTGCCAGCAGCGTCCAATTAGGGGGAAACACCATATATTTT.

The chain couples TRBV18 to TRBJ1-5; no reliable D call. V dropped 3 bases and J dropped 6 bases, with 9 bases sitting between them. Germline-derived CDR1 and CDR2 are KGHSH and LQKENI. CDR3 length: 13 amino acids. As DNA, the CDR3 is TGTGCCAGCTCACCCCGGGGATCTCAGCCCCAGCATTTT. Its protein is CASSPRGSQPQHF.

This clone was observed a few times. The identical CDR3 is also encoded by other nucleotide sequences in the sample. V usage is TRBV9 and J usage is TRBJ1-5; TRBD1 might be the D (6 bases). This CDR3 is 15 amino acids long. Germline values: CDR1 SGDLS, CDR2 YYNGEE. V lost 1 base, J lost 2 bases, and 10 bases lay in between. The CDR3 DNA reads TGTGCCAGCAGCGTATCAGGGGTTGGCAATCAGCCCCAGCATTTT. It codes for CASSVSGVGNQPQHF.

Only one count was recorded for this clone. The chain couples TRBV30 to TRBJ1-2; TRBD1 is a possible D gene (5 bases). The CDR3 covers 11 residues. Germline lookup yields CDR1 GTSNPN and CDR2 SVGIG (reference sequence). Trimming shortened V by 4 bases and J by 8 bases, and 11 bases separated the two germline ends. The CDR3 is CAWTSGGGYTF. The CDR3 DNA reads as TGTGCCTGGACCTCGGGGGGAGGCTACACCTTC. The complete variable domain, with remaining parts taken from reference TRBV30 and TRBJ1-2, reads SQTIHQWPATLVQPVGSPLSLECTVEGTSNPNLYWYRQAAGRGLQLLFYSVGIGQISSEVPQNLSASRPQDRQFILSSKKLLLSDSGFYLCAWTSGGGYTFGSGTRLTVV.

The chain is built from TRBV4-3 and TRBJ2-1, with TRBD2 matching 7 bases. The CDR3 length is 16 residues. Looked up from germline, CDR1 is LGHNA and CDR2 is YSLEER. V dropped 0 bases and J dropped 6; count of bases not matched to a gene: 8. The DNA of the CDR3 is TGCGCCAGCAGCCAAGATCTGGGACTACTACCCAATGAGCAGTTCTTC. This encodes CASSQDLGLLPNEQFF.

This clone was observed a single time. The rearrangement uses TRBV4-3 and TRBJ1-1; D is uncertain. Trimming left V 0 bases short and J 2 bases short, with 7 bases between. CDR3 length: 14 residues. The germline gives CDR1 LGHNA, CDR2 YSLEER. Here the CDR3 DNA reads TGCGCCAGCAGCCAAGACGGAGGCAACACTGAAGCTTTCTTT. Translation: CASSQDGGNTEAFF.

The CDR3 region has the DNA TGTGCCATCAGTGAGTCACGGGCGGGGATCGAGCAGTACTTC. Translation gives CAISESRAGIEQYF. V and J are TRBV10-3 and TRBJ2-7, with D possibly matching TRBD2 (6 bases). Germline assignment: CDR1 ENHRY and CDR2 SYGVKD. V lost 0 bases and J lost 6, with 12 bases in between. The CDR3 is made up of 14 amino acids.

The chain uses TRBV27 and TRBJ2-5, with D unresolved. V shed 4 bases and J shed 5 bases, with 8 bases lying between them. The CDR3 consists of 12 residues. Germline values: CDR1 MNHEY, CDR2 SMNVEV (reference sequence). CDR3 in DNA: TGTGCCAGCAGTTCACCTCTGGAGACCCAGTACTTC. Translating it yields CASSSPLETQYF.

About this clone itself: This CDR3 is also generated by other DNA sequences in the sample. V is TRBV18 and J is TRBJ2-1; 8 bases match TRBD2. Losses at the gene ends were 6 bases for V and 5 bases for J; bases not matched to a gene: 9. The V gene's germline CDR1 is KGHSH and CDR2 LQKENI. There are 15 residues in the CDR3. CDR3 loop: CASSLGLGTNNEQFF. CDR3 coding DNA: TGTGCCAGCTCCCTGGGACTAGGCACCAACAATGAGCAGTTCTTC.

The rearrangement uses TRBV9 and TRBJ2-6; D is unresolved. CDR1 is SGDLS and CDR2 is YYNGEE in the germline V gene. V was cut by 3 bases and J by 1 base, with 8 bases left in between. The CDR3 is 15 residues long. CDR3 nucleotides: TGTGCCAGCAGCGCTACAGCGTCTGGGGCCAACGTCCTGACTTTC. Its protein product is CASSATASGANVLTF. Combining the CDR3 with reference TRBV9 and TRBJ2-6 gives the whole variable domain DSGVTQTPKHLITATGQRVTLRCSPRSGDLSVYWYQQSLDQGLQFLIQYYNGEERAKGNILERFSAQQFPDLHSELNLSSLELGDSALYFCASSATASGANVLTFGAGSRLTVL.

The rearrangement links TRBV11-2 to TRBJ1-3, with D possibly TRBD1 on 6 matching bases. CDR3 length: 15 amino acids. V lost 5 bases and J 4 bases, leaving 15 bases between the germline ends. The germline CDR1 and CDR2 sequences are SGHAT and FQNNGV. DNA for the CDR3: TGTGCCAGCAGCCCCTGGCGGGGGACAGGAAACACCATATATTTT. Its translation is CASSPWRGTGNTIYF.

This chain joins TRBV5-8 and TRBJ2-5, with D possibly being TRBD1 (7 bases). This CDR3 is built from 14 residues. V lost 4 bases, J lost 5 bases, and 15 bases lay in between. The germline CDR1 and CDR2 sequences are SGHTS and YDEGEE. CDR3 region: CASSLRQGLETQYF. The CDR3 DNA reads as TGTGCCAGCAGCCTTAGACAGGGACTGGAGACCCAGTACTTC. The entire variable domain, with the rest obtained from reference TRBV5-8 and TRBJ2-5, is as follows: EAGVTQSPTHLIKTRGQQATLRCSPISGHTSVYWYQQALGLGLQFLLWYDEGEERNRGNFPPRFSGRQFPNYSSELNVNALELEDSALYLCASSLRQGLETQYFGPGTRLLVL.

This clone has only one observation. This chain joins TRBV3-1 (or the pseudogene TRBV3-2) and TRBJ1-3, with D unclear. The CDR3 is 16 residues long. CDR1 is LGHDT and CDR2 is YNNKEL in the germline V gene (reference sequence). Between the trimmed V and J ends, which lost 0 bases and 0 bases, there was a span of 9 bases. This CDR3 is CASSQDGWSSGNTIYF. The DNA of the CDR3 is TGTGCCAGCAGCCAAGATGGGTGGTCCTCTGGAAACACCATATATTTT.

This rearrangement joins TRBV6-5 to TRBJ1-1; TRBD1 is a possible D gene (6 bases). Trimming took 6 bases from V and 6 from J, leaving 14 bases between them. The CDR3 is made up of 13 amino acids. In germline, CDR1 is MNHEY, CDR2 SVGAGI. For the CDR3, the DNA is TGTGCCAGCAGAACAACAGGGTTCGCTGAAGCTTTCTTT. Its protein is CASRTTGFAEAFF.

The chain employs TRBV6-5 and TRBJ1-5; 7 bases are shared with TRBD1. The CDR3 sequence is 13 residues long. Trimming cost V 7 bases and J 6 bases; bases outside gene matches: 6. Looked up from germline, CDR1 is MNHEY and CDR2 is SVGAGI. CDR3 bases: TGTGCCAGCACTACGGACAGGCGTCAGCCCCAGCATTTT. This sequence encodes CASTTDRRQPQHF.

V and J are TRBV6-2 or TRBV6-3 and TRBJ1-5; 7 bases map to TRBD1. CDR3 length: 19 residues. V lost 2 bases and J lost 0; bases outside the gene matches: 13. In germline, CDR1 is MNHEY, CDR2 SVGEGT. CDR3 residues: CASSYRNLGTDYSNQPQHF. CDR3 nucleotides: TGTGCCAGCAGTTACCGGAACCTCGGGACAGATTATAGCAATCAGCCCCAGCATTTT.

V usage is TRBV5-6 and J usage is TRBJ2-5; possibly TRBD1 or TRBD2 for D (5 bases each). In germline, CDR1 is SGHDT, CDR2 YYEEEE. V shed 4 bases and J shed 1 base, with 8 bases lying between them. CDR3 length equals 13 residues. This CDR3 reads CASSRGFQETQYF. For the CDR3, the DNA is TGTGCCAGCAGCCGGGGCTTCCAAGAGACCCAGTACTTC.

The chain links TRBV7-2 to TRBJ2-7, with unresolved D. V was shortened by 5 bases and J by 2 bases, with 13 bases between the two germline ends. The CDR3 runs 14 residues. The germline CDR1 and CDR2 sequences are SGHTA and FQGNSA. CDR3 protein: CASSPRTAAYEQYF. The CDR3, as DNA: TGTGCCAGCAGCCCGAGGACGGCCGCCTACGAGCAGTACTTC.

The CDR3 nucleotides are TGTGCCAGCAGCCTTGGTCCGGGGGACAGCTCCTACGAGCAGTACTTC. It translates to CASSLGPGDSSYEQYF. The chain recombines TRBV7-9 with TRBJ2-7; weak D call: TRBD1 (7 bases). The CDR3 extends over 16 amino acids. With 5 bases removed from V and 0 bases from J, the gap between germline ends came to 17 bases. Germline lookup yields CDR1 SEHNR and CDR2 FQNEAQ (reference sequence).

CDR3 DNA: TGTGCCAGCAGTTTAGTCACAGCTTACGAGCAGTACTTC. The encoded protein is CASSLVTAYEQYF. The chain uses TRBV12-3 or TRBV12-4 and TRBJ2-7; D unresolved. This CDR3 comprises 13 residues. V shed 1 base and J shed 4 bases, with 8 bases lying between them.